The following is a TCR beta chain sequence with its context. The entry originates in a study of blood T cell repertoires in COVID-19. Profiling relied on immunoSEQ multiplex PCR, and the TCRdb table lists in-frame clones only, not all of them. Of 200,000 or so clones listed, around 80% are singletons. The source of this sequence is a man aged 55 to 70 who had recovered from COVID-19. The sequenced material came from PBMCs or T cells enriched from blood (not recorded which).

Here the CDR3 reads CASSEVGGRNTGELFF. The CDR3 nucleotides are TGTGCCAGCAGTGAAGTAGGGGGCCGAAACACCGGGGAGCTGTTTTTT. The gene calls are TRBV6-1 and TRBJ2-2, with 7 positions matching TRBD1. The V gene end was trimmed by 1 base and the J gene end by 2 bases; junction bases not matched to a gene: 4. CDR3 size: 16 residues. The germline CDR1 and CDR2 sequences are MNHNS and SASEGT.